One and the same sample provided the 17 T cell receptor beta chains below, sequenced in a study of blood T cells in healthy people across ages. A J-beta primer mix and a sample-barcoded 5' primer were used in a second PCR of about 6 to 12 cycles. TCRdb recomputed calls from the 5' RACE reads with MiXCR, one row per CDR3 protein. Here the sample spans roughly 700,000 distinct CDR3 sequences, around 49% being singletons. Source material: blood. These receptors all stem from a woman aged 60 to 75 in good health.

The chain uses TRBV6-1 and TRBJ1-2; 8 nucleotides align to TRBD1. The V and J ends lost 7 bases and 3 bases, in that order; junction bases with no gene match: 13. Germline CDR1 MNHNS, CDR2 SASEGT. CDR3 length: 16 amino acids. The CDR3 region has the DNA TGTGCCAGCAATCAGGGGGCCCAGGCCCCCTACTATGGCTACACCTTC. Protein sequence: CASNQGAQAPYYGYTF.

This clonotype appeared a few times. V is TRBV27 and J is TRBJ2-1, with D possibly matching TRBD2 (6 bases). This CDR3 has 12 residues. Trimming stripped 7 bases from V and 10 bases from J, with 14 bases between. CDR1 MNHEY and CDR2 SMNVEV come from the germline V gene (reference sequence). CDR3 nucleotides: TGTGCCAGCACCCCCGGGGGAGAGGAGCAGTTCTTC. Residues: CASTPGGEEQFF.

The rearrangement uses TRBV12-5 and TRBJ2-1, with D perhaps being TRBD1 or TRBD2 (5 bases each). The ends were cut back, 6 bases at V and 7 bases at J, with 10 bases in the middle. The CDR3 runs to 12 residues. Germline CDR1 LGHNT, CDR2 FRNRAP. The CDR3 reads CASGGAWNEQFF. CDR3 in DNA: TGTGCTAGTGGCGGGGCGTGGAATGAGCAGTTCTTC.

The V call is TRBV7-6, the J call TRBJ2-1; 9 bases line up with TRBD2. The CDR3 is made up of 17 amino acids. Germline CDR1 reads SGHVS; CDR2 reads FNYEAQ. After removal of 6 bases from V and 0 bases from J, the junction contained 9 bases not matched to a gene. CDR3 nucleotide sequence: TGTGCCAGCAGTCGTAAATATAGCGGGAGCTCCTACAATGAGCAGTTCTTC. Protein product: CASSRKYSGSSYNEQFF.

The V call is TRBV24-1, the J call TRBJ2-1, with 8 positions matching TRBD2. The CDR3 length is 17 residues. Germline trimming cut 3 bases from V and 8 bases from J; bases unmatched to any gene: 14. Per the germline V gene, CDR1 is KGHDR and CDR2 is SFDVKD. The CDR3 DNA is TGTGCCACCAGTGATCCCAGAGGCGGGAGGCGAATGGATGAGCAGTTCTTC. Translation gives CATSDPRGGRRMDEQFF.

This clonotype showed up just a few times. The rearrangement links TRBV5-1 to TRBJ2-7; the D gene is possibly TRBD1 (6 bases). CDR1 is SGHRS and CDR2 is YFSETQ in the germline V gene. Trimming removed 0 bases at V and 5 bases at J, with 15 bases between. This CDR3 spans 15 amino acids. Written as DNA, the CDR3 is TGCGCCAGCAGCTTGGGGCCACAGGGCCCCCACGAGCAGTACTTC. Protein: CASSLGPQGPHEQYF.

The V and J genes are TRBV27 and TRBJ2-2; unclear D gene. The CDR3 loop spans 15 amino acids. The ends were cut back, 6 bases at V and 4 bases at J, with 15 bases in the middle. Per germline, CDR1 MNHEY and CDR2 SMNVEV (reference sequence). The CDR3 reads CASRVGGASTGELFF. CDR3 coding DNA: TGTGCCAGCAGAGTAGGCGGTGCTAGCACCGGGGAGCTGTTTTTT.

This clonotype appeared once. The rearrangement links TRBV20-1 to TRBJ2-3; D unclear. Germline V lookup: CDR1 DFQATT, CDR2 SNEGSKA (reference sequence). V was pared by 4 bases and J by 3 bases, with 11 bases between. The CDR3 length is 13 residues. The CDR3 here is CSANKMDTDTQYF. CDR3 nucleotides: TGCAGTGCTAATAAGATGGATACAGATACGCAGTATTTT.

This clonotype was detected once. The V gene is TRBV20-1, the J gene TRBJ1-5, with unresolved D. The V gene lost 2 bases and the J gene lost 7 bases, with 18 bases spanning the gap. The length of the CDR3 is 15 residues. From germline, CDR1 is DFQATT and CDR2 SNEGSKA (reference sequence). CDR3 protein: CSARPKGNFLQPQHF. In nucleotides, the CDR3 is TGCAGTGCTAGACCTAAGGGAAACTTCTTGCAGCCCCAGCATTTT.

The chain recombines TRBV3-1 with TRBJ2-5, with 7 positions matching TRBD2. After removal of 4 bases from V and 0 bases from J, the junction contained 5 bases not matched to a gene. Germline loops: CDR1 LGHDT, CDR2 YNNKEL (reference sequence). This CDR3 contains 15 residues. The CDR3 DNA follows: TGTGCCAGCAGCCGACCCGGGACTAACCAAGAGACCCAGTACTTC. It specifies CASSRPGTNQETQYF.

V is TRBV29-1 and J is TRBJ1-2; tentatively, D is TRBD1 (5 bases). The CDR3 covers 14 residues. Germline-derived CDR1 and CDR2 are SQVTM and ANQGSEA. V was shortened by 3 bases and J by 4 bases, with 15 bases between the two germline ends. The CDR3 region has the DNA TGCAGCGTTGATGTCCCCCAGGGCCCCTATGGCTACACCTTC. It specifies CSVDVPQGPYGYTF. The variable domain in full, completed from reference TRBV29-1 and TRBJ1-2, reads SAVISQKPSRDICQRGTSLTIQCQVDSQVTMMFWYRQQPGQSLTLIATANQGSEATYESGFVIDKFPISRPNLTFSTLTVSNMSPEDSSIYLCSVDVPQGPYGYTFGSGTRLTVV.

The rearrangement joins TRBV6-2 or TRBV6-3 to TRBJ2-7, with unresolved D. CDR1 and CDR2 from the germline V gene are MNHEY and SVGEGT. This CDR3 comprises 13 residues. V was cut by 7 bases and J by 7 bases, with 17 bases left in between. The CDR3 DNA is TGTGCCAGCACCCATGCTATCAACAATGAGCAGTACTTC. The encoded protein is CASTHAINNEQYF.

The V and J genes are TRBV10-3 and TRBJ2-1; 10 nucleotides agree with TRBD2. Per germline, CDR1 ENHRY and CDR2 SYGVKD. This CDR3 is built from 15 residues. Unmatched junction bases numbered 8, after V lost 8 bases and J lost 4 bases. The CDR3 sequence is CAIWAGTSDYNEQFF. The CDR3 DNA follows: TGTGCCATCTGGGCAGGGACTAGCGATTACAATGAGCAGTTCTTC.

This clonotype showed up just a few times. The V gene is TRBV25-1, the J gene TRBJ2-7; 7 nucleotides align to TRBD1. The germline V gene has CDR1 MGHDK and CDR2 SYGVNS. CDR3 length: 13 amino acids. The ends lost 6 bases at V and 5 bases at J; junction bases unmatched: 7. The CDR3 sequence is CASRGDSSHEQYF. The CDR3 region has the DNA TGTGCCAGCAGGGGGGACAGTTCCCACGAGCAGTACTTC.

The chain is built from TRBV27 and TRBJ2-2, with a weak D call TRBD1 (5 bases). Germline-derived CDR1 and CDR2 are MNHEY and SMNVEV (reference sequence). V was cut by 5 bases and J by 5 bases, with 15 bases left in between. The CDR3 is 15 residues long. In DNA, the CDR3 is TGTGCCAGCAGTAGGACACTTGAGAGGACCGGGGAGCTGTTTTTT. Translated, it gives CASSRTLERTGELFF.

This chain's CDR3 is CSARDSASGSETQYF. The CDR3 DNA reads TGCAGTGCTAGAGATTCCGCTAGCGGGAGTGAGACCCAGTACTTC. This rearrangement joins TRBV20-1 to TRBJ2-5; the match to TRBD2 covers 10 bases. Germline CDR1 is DFQATT and CDR2 is SNEGSKA (reference sequence). The CDR3 is 15 residues long. V shed 0 bases and J 5 bases; nucleotides not matched to a gene: 6.

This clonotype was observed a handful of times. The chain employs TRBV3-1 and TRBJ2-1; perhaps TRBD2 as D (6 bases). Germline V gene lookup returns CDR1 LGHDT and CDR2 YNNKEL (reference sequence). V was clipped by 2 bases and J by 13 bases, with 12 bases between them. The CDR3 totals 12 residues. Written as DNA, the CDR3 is TGTGCCAGCAGCCAATCAGAGGGACTTCAGTTCTTC. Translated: CASSQSEGLQFF.